What follows are 13 T cell receptor beta chains derived from one specimen sequenced in a study of blood T cell repertoires in COVID-19 (dated by TCRdb to 2018 to 2021). The library was prepared using the immunoSEQ multiplex PCR assay. Drawn from immuneACCESS, this table holds only the in-frame rearrangements with V and J called that TCRdb kept. Clones are partly lost; checked studies trace under half to an unresolved V gene and leave the rest unexplained. Counted in this sample were around 110,000 clones; around three quarters of them appeared once. Of the sample, 16% is held by the ten largest clones. The sample comprised peripheral blood. Receptors originate from a man in his 60s with active or convalescent COVID-19.

The V and J genes are TRBV11-1 and TRBJ2-1, with TRBD2 matching over 9 bases. Germline V gives CDR1 SGHAT, CDR2 FQDESV (reference sequence). With 0 bases clipped from V and 8 bases from J, the junction kept 8 bases outside the gene matches. The CDR3 has 16 residues. Here the CDR3 reads CASSLARTSVGDEQFF. CDR3 bases: TGTGCCAGCAGCTTAGCGAGGACTAGCGTAGGGGATGAGCAGTTCTTC.

This clone was seen just once. The chain links TRBV20-1 to TRBJ2-1; 12 bases are a match to TRBD2. The CDR3 totals 11 residues. From germline, CDR1 is DFQATT and CDR2 SNEGSKA (reference sequence). V was clipped by 8 bases and J by 12 bases; unmatched bases: 5. The CDR3 loop reads CSSTSGSGQFF. CDR3 nucleotide sequence: TGCAGTTCGACTAGCGGGAGCGGGCAGTTCTTC.

V and J are TRBV5-1 and TRBJ2-5; 8 nucleotides agree with TRBD2. This CDR3 has 13 residues. V gave up 2 bases and J gave up 3 bases; unmatched junction bases: 0. Germline CDR1 SGHRS, CDR2 YFSETQ. The CDR3 DNA reads TGCGCCAGCAGCTTCGGGGGGGAAGAGACCCAGTACTTC. Residues: CASSFGGEETQYF.

This clone has only a few counts. The CDR3 nucleotides are TGTGCCAGCAGTTTCTCGCGGGACGGAGAGCAGTTCTTC. Translated: CASSFSRDGEQFF. The chain recombines TRBV12-3 or TRBV12-4 with TRBJ2-1; D might be TRBD2 (6 bases). The CDR3 is 13 residues long. V was shortened by 3 bases and J by 10 bases, with 13 bases between the two germline ends.

Written as DNA, the CDR3 is TGCGCCAGCAGCCGAGACAGGCGATCCTACGAGCAGTACTTC. As protein: CASSRDRRSYEQYF. The rearrangement joins TRBV4-3 to TRBJ2-7; D might be TRBD1 (6 bases). The germline V gene has CDR1 LGHNA and CDR2 YSLEER. V was pared by 4 bases and J by 1 base, with 11 bases between. The CDR3 is 14 amino acids.

V gene TRBV6-2 or TRBV6-3 combines with J gene TRBJ2-1, with D possibly being TRBD2 (6 bases). V dropped 2 bases and J dropped 10 bases, with 9 bases sitting between them. Germline CDR1 reads MNHEY; CDR2 reads SVGEGT. This CDR3 region has 12 residues. Written as DNA, the CDR3 is TGTGCCAGCAGTTACACGGGAGCCGAGCAGTTCTTC. It is translated as CASSYTGAEQFF.

V gene TRBV19 combines with J gene TRBJ1-2; D uncertain. CDR1 and CDR2 from the germline V gene are LNHDA and SQIVND (reference sequence). Trimming took 2 bases from V and 1 from J, leaving 20 bases between them. The CDR3 contains 18 residues. CDR3 in DNA: TGTGCCAGTAGTATAAGCGGAGAACCGTATGGATATAACTATGGCTACACCTTC. As protein: CASSISGEPYGYNYGYTF.

As DNA, the CDR3 is TGCGCCAGCAGGTTCGCGGCTCAAGAGACCCAGTACTTC. Translation gives CASRFAAQETQYF. The chain couples TRBV5-1 to TRBJ2-5, with D unclear. The germline V gene encodes CDR1 SGHRS and CDR2 YFSETQ. V lost 5 bases and J lost 2, with 10 bases in between. The CDR3 is made up of 13 amino acids.

The chain recombines TRBV7-2 with TRBJ2-5; 14 bases match TRBD2. This CDR3 is 18 amino acids long. The V gene's germline CDR1 is SGHTA and CDR2 FQGNSA. After removal of 1 base from V and 5 bases from J, the junction contained 9 bases not matched to a gene. CDR3 coding DNA: TGTGCCAGCAGCTTAGGGGGGACTAGCGGGAGTTTACGCGAGACCCAGTACTTC. Amino acid sequence: CASSLGGTSGSLRETQYF. Looking up the rest from reference TRBV7-2 and TRBJ2-5 gives the full variable domain: GAGVSQSPSNKVTEKGKDVELRCDPISGHTALYWYRQSLGQGLEFLIYFQGNSAPDKSGLPSDRFSAERTGGSVSTLTIQRTQQEDSAVYLCASSLGGTSGSLRETQYFGPGTRLLVL.

The chain links TRBV19 to TRBJ2-7; D possibly corresponds to TRBD1 (6 bases). V lost 5 bases, J lost 2 bases, and 13 bases lay in between. Germline CDR1 and CDR2: LNHDA and SQIVND (reference sequence). The CDR3 runs to 14 residues. The CDR3 here is CASSPSTGTYEQYF. CDR3 sequence (DNA): TGTGCCAGTAGTCCGTCGACAGGAACCTACGAGCAGTACTTC. Supplemented by reference TRBV19 and TRBJ2-7, the full variable domain reads DGGITQSPKYLFRKEGQNVTLSCEQNLNHDAMYWYRQDPGQGLRLIYYSQIVNDFQKGDIAEGYSVSREKKESFPLTVTSAQKNPTAFYLCASSPSTGTYEQYFGPGTRLTVT.

The V and J genes are TRBV7-8 and TRBJ2-3, with 10 bases matching TRBD1. V was pared by 5 bases and J by 3 bases, with 5 bases of the junction left unmatched. The germline V gene encodes CDR1 SGHVS and CDR2 FQNEAQ. CDR3 length: 15 residues. As DNA, the CDR3 is TGTGCCAGCAGCAAGGGGGACAGGGGTACAGATACGCAGTATTTT. Protein: CASSKGDRGTDTQYF.

This chain connects TRBV4-3 to TRBJ2-5; 9 bases match TRBD2. The CDR3 is made up of 15 amino acids. Germline lookup yields CDR1 LGHNA and CDR2 YSLEER. Losses at the gene ends were 5 bases for V and 3 bases for J; bases not matched to a gene: 7. CDR3 sequence: CASSVRLAAEETQYF. In DNA form, the CDR3 reads TGCGCCAGCAGCGTTAGACTAGCGGCAGAAGAGACCCAGTACTTC.

The rearrangement joins TRBV20-1 to TRBJ1-1; tentative D call: TRBD1 (6 bases). Germline V gene lookup returns CDR1 DFQATT and CDR2 SNEGSKA (reference sequence). The V end lost 3 bases, the J end lost 2 bases, and 16 bases lay between the germline ends. The CDR3 length is 15 residues. The CDR3 nucleotides are TGCAGTGCTAGTCAGATCGGCAGGGGCAACACTGAAGCTTTCTTT. Its translation is CSASQIGRGNTEAFF.